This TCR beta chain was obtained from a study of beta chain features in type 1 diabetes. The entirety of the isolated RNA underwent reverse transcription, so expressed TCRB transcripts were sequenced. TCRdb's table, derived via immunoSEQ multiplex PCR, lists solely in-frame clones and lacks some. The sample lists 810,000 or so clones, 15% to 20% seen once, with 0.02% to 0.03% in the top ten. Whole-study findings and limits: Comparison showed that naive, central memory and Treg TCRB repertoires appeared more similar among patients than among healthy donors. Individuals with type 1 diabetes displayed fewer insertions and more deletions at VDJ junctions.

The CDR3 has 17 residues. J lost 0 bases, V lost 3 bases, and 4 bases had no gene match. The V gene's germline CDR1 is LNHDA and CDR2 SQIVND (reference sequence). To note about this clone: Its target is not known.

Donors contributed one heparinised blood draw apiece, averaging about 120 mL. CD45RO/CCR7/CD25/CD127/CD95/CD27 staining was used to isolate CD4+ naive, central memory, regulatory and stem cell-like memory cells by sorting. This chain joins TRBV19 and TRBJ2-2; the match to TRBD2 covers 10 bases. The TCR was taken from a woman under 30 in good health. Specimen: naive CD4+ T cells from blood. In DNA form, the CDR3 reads TGTGCCAGTAGTATGGGAGGACTAGCGGCGAACACCGGGGAGCTGTTTTTT. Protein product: CASSMGGLAANTGELFF.